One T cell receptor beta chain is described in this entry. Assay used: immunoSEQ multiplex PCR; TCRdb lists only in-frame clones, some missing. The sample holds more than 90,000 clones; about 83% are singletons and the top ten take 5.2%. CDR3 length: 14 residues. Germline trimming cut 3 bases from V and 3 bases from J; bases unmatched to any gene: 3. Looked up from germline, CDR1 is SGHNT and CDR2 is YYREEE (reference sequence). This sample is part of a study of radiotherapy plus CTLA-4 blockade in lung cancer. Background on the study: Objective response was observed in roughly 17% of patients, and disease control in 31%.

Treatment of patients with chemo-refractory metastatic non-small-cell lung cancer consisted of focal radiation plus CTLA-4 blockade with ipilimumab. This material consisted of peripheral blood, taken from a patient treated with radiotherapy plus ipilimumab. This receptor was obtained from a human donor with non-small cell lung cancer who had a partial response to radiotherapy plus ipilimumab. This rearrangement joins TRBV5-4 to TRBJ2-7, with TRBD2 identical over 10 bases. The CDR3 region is CASSWTSGNYEQYF. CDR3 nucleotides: TGTGCCAGCAGCTGGACTAGCGGAAACTACGAGCAGTACTTC.